The sample holds a few counts of the clone carrying this T cell receptor (beta chain). The antigen is unknown. This CDR3 spans 15 amino acids. From the 5' RACE reads, TCRdb called clonotypes with MiXCR, one entry per CDR3 protein. The profile shows approximately 550,000 distinct CDR3 sequences, about 19% of them singletons. The data are from a study of T cells after yellow fever vaccination. Findings of the study overall: A small share of clonotypes appeared in both CD4 and CD8 compartments.

This chain joins TRBV21-1 and TRBJ2-5; the table's D call of TRBD2 was not tested on the DNA. TRBV21-1 represents a pseudogene. The origin of this receptor is a man aged 25-45 years who received the YFV17D yellow fever vaccine. Sequences were derived from PBMCs, sampled 15 days after the yellow fever booster vaccination. The CDR3 region is CATASLAFSQETQYF. Written as DNA, the CDR3 is TGTGCCACTGCCAGTCTAGCGTTTTCCCAAGAGACCCAGTACTTC.